A single sample is the source of the 17 T cell receptor beta chains below, sequenced in a study of Graves' ophthalmopathy and Graves' hyperthyroidism. Amplifying from RNA transcripts, the study obtained TCR beta CDR3 regions. First-round RT-PCR with HTBI primers preceded a second-round multiplex PCR. One entry per CDR3 protein, called by TCRdb with MiXCR from the multiplex PCR reads. The table records around 670,000 distinct CDR3 sequences, approximately 40% of them present only once. Source material: peripheral blood. The source of these receptors is an adult man with Graves' ophthalmopathy.

Points on this clonotype: This clone may be a read error of a much larger clone one base away. The rearrangement joins TRBV2 to TRBJ2-7; the match to TRBD1 covers 7 bases. The CDR3 runs 12 residues. CDR1 SNHLY and CDR2 FYNNEI come from the germline V gene. The CDR3 region is CAISDRAAEQYF. CDR3 coding DNA: TGTGCCATCAGTGACAGGGCGGCAGAGCAGTACTTC.

The V gene is TRBV20-1, the J gene TRBJ1-1; D perhaps matches TRBD1 (6 bases). V dropped 3 bases and J dropped 0 bases, with 20 bases sitting between them. Looked up from germline, CDR1 is DFQATT and CDR2 is SNEGSKA (reference sequence). The CDR3 consists of 17 residues. DNA for the CDR3: TGCAGTGCTAGCGTAGCTCGGCAGGGGATCCTGAACACTGAAGCTTTCTTT. Translation gives CSASVARQGILNTEAFF.

On this clonotype: It may be a read error: a sequence one base away is much more abundant. The rearrangement links TRBV29-1 to TRBJ1-2, with D tentatively TRBD1 (5 bases). Trimming pared 4 bases from V and 2 bases from J, leaving 8 bases between. CDR3 length: 12 residues. CDR1 and CDR2 (germline): SQVTM, ANQGSEA. The CDR3 DNA reads as TGCAGCGTTGTTAAGGGGAACTATGGCTACACCTTC. Translating it yields CSVVKGNYGYTF.

This chain links TRBV25-1 with TRBJ2-2, with 10 bases that match TRBD2. The trim removed 4 bases at V and 6 bases at J, leaving 14 bases unmatched. There are 18 residues in the CDR3. Germline V gene data show CDR1 as MGHDK and CDR2 as SYGVNS. In nucleotides, the CDR3 is TGTGCCAGCAGTGCTAGACTACCGGGACTAGCGTCTTCCGGGGAGCTGTTTTTT. Translated: CASSARLPGLASSGELFF.

The count of this clonotype is one. The chain combines TRBV9 with TRBJ2-7, with D possibly matching TRBD1 (6 bases). Per germline, CDR1 SGDLS and CDR2 YYNGEE. V was clipped by 4 bases and J by 3 bases, with 11 bases between them. The CDR3 is made up of 13 amino acids. The CDR3 loop is CASSQGGNYEQYF. The DNA for the CDR3 is TGTGCCAGCAGCCAAGGGGGAAACTACGAGCAGTACTTC.

The chain uses TRBV13 and TRBJ1-2; D remains unclear. The germline CDR1 and CDR2 sequences are PRHDT and FYEKMQ (reference sequence). The CDR3 extends over 11 amino acids. V lost 2 bases and J 6 bases, leaving 4 bases between the germline ends. DNA for the CDR3: TGTGCCAGCAGCTTAATTAATGGCTACACCTTC. Translation: CASSLINGYTF.

In this sample, this clonotype turned up many times. V usage is TRBV10-3 and J usage is TRBJ1-3, with 7 bases fitting TRBD1. The ends lost 6 bases at V and 2 bases at J; junction bases unmatched: 7. Germline CDR1 is ENHRY and CDR2 is SYGVKD. The CDR3 totals 15 residues. The CDR3 DNA reads as TGTGCCATCAGCGCGACAGGGAGGGCTGGAAACACCATATATTTT. It is translated as CAISATGRAGNTIYF.

The genes are TRBV7-2 and TRBJ2-5; D gene uncertain. V was cut by 8 bases and J by 5 bases, with 12 bases left in between. Germline assignment: CDR1 SGHTA and CDR2 FQGNSA. This CDR3 contains 12 residues. CDR3 nucleotide sequence: TGTGCCAGCGTTGAGGTCCGGGAGACCCAGTACTTC. Residues: CASVEVRETQYF.

With regard to this clonotype: An end of the junction differs from the germline gene, which may be a read error. The CDR3 DNA reads TGTGCCAGCAGTGAACCTCCGGACAGGGTCTCCTACGAGCAGTACTTC. It is translated as CASSEPPDRVSYEQYF. The genes are TRBV10-3 and TRBJ2-7; the match to TRBD1 covers 8 bases. The germline CDR1 and CDR2 sequences are ENHRY and SYGVKD. There are 16 residues in the CDR3.

The sample holds a few counts of this clonotype. The chain employs TRBV6-1 and TRBJ1-5; D unclear. This CDR3 is built from 13 residues. Trimming pared 0 bases from V and 6 bases from J, leaving 6 bases between. Germline loops: CDR1 MNHNS, CDR2 SASEGT. The DNA of the CDR3 is TGTGCCAGCAGTGAAGCGGTTCGTCAGCCCCAGCATTTT. Amino acid sequence: CASSEAVRQPQHF.

The rearrangement joins TRBV29-1 to TRBJ2-6, with a tentative D call TRBD1 (5 bases). Looked up from germline, CDR1 is SQVTM and CDR2 is ANQGSEA. This CDR3 is built from 14 residues. V dropped 2 bases and J dropped 4 bases, with 9 bases sitting between them. CDR3 bases: TGCAGCGTTGAAACAGGAAGCGGGGCCAACGTCCTGACTTTC. Amino acids: CSVETGSGANVLTF.

This clonotype has ten or more counts. The chain has TRBV7-9 and TRBJ1-1; D is ambiguous. The CDR3 contains 14 residues. V was clipped by 2 bases and J by 0 bases, with 7 bases between them. The germline gives CDR1 SEHNR, CDR2 FQNEAQ (reference sequence). The CDR3 is CASSLTAMNTEAFF. As DNA, the CDR3 is TGTGCCAGCAGCTTAACAGCCATGAACACTGAAGCTTTCTTT.

This clonotype has just a few counts. The chain links TRBV19 to TRBJ2-2, with 8 bases identical to TRBD2. The V and J ends lost 2 bases and 6 bases, in that order; junction bases with no gene match: 11. Germline V CDR1 and CDR2: LNHDA, SQIVND (reference sequence). This CDR3 comprises 17 residues. CDR3 coding DNA: TGTGCCAGTAGTATAAGGATAGGCGGGGGGTCACCCGGGGAGCTGTTTTTT. Translating it yields CASSIRIGGGSPGELFF. Together with reference TRBV19 and TRBJ2-2, the CDR3 gives the full variable domain: DGGITQSPKYLFRKEGQNVTLSCEQNLNHDAMYWYRQDPGQGLRLIYYSQIVNDFQKGDIAEGYSVSREKKESFPLTVTSAQKNPTAFYLCASSIRIGGGSPGELFFGEGSRLTVL.

This clonotype was seen many times. The chain is built from TRBV7-8 and TRBJ1-2; 11 bases are shared with TRBD1. Per germline, CDR1 SGHVS and CDR2 FQNEAQ. CDR3 length: 15 residues. With 3 bases clipped from V and 8 bases from J, the junction kept 8 bases outside the gene matches. The CDR3 DNA reads TGTGCCAGCAGCTTGGATGGACAGGGGGCTTTCGGCTACACCTTC. Its protein product is CASSLDGQGAFGYTF.

The rearrangement links TRBV9 to TRBJ2-2; 12 bases match TRBD2. V was clipped by 4 bases and J by 6 bases; unmatched bases: 7. The germline CDR1 and CDR2 sequences are SGDLS and YYNGEE. The CDR3 is 16 amino acids. In nucleotides, the CDR3 is TGTGCCAGCAGCCCGCGGACTAGCGGGGAGGCCGGGGAGCTGTTTTTT. Translation gives CASSPRTSGEAGELFF.

This chain joins TRBV10-3 and TRBJ2-7, with D perhaps matching TRBD1 (5 bases). The V end was cut by 0 bases, the J end by 4 bases, with 10 bases between. CDR1 is ENHRY and CDR2 is SYGVKD in the germline V gene. The CDR3 has 14 residues. The CDR3 nucleotides read TGTGCCATCAGTGAGTCGGGGCTTGGGTACGAGCAGTACTTC. Encoded protein: CAISESGLGYEQYF.

In this sample, this clonotype turned up many times. J is TRBJ1-2 and V is TRBV10-3; tentative D call: TRBD1 (5 bases). This CDR3 region has 13 residues. The germline CDR1 and CDR2 sequences are ENHRY and SYGVKD. V dropped 0 bases and J dropped 7 bases, with 9 bases sitting between them. DNA for the CDR3: TGTGCCATCAGTGAGTCTGCTGGGGGTGGCTACACCTTC. This codes for CAISESAGGGYTF.